The 26 T cell receptor beta chains presented below share a single source sample, sequenced in a study of T-cell memory formation after mild COVID-19. TCRdb called the 5' RACE reads again in MiXCR, with one record for every CDR3 protein. This repertoire shows hundreds of thousands of distinct CDR3 sequences, around 20% found once; its top ten account for around 13%. The sample taken for sequencing was PBMCs or a T cell subset sorted from them (not recorded which). These receptors came from an adult woman who had mild COVID-19 (a few samples of this study predate the infection). Cell type and time point are not known.

This clonotype was counted ten times or more. The chain uses TRBV10-3 and TRBJ1-3; TRBD1 might be the D (5 bases). This CDR3 comprises 17 residues. Germline CDR1 is ENHRY and CDR2 is SYGVKD. V lost 10 bases and J lost 0, with 22 bases in between. This chain's CDR3 is CASRIHQGIYSGNTIYF. The CDR3 coding sequence is TGTGCCAGCAGAATCCATCAGGGTATTTACTCTGGAAACACCATATATTTT.

This clonotype was picked up a small number of times. V and J are TRBV20-1 and TRBJ2-5; a possible D gene is TRBD2 (6 bases). V was trimmed by 3 bases and J by 2 bases, leaving 10 bases between them. CDR3 length: 13 residues. Germline assignment: CDR1 DFQATT and CDR2 SNEGSKA (reference sequence). CDR3 DNA: TGCAGTGCTAGTTGGGGGGTACAAGAGACCCAGTACTTC. This sequence encodes CSASWGVQETQYF.

This chain connects TRBV7-9 to TRBJ1-1; unclear D gene. Looked up from germline, CDR1 is SEHNR and CDR2 is FQNEAQ (reference sequence). This CDR3 is built from 12 residues. The CDR3, as DNA: TGTGCGTCGGGCTGGATGAACACTGAAGCTTTCTTT. It yields the protein CASGWMNTEAFF. The whole variable domain, remainder taken from reference TRBV7-9 and TRBJ1-1, is DTGVSQNPRHKITKRGQNVTFRCDPISEHNRLYWYRQTLGQGPEFLTYFQNEAQLEKSRLLSDRFSAERPKGSFSTLEIQRTEQGDSAMYLCASGWMNTEAFFGQGTRLTVV.

CDR3 DNA: TGCAGCGCACGCCGAGCGGGAGGCACAGATACGCAGTATTTT. It translates to CSARRAGGTDTQYF. The chain is built from TRBV29-1 and TRBJ2-3; 8 bases agree with TRBD2. The CDR3 loop spans 14 amino acids. The V segment lost 7 bases and the J segment 1 base; nucleotides outside the gene matches: 7. Germline lookup yields CDR1 SQVTM and CDR2 ANQGSEA.

The chain uses TRBV7-6 and TRBJ2-7, with unresolved D. Germline CDR1 is SGHVS and CDR2 is FNYEAQ. This CDR3 has 11 amino acids. V dropped 3 bases and J dropped 7 bases, with 7 bases sitting between them. This CDR3 reads CASSLATEQYF. CDR3 coding DNA: TGTGCCAGCAGCTTGGCTACGGAGCAGTACTTC.

J is TRBJ1-4 and V is TRBV2; 7 nucleotides match TRBD1. CDR3 length: 14 amino acids. The V gene's germline CDR1 is SNHLY and CDR2 FYNNEI. J was trimmed by 4 bases and V by 8 bases; bases with no gene match: 7. The CDR3 bases are TGTGCCAGCTGGAGGACAGGCTTTAATGAAAAACTGTTTTTT. Translated, it gives CASWRTGFNEKLFF.

A few counts support this clonotype. The CDR3 region has the DNA TGTGCCAGCAGCTCCTTTGACAGGGTCGTGAACGAGCAGTACTTC. This gives the protein CASSSFDRVVNEQYF. The V and J genes are TRBV5-4 and TRBJ2-7, with 7 bases fitting TRBD1. CDR3 length equals 15 residues. The germline gives CDR1 SGHNT, CDR2 YYREEE (reference sequence). Germline trimming cut 3 bases from V and 5 bases from J; bases unmatched to any gene: 11. The entire variable domain, with the rest obtained from reference TRBV5-4 and TRBJ2-7, is as follows: ETGVTQSPTHLIKTRGQQVTLRCSSQSGHNTVSWYQQALGQGPQFIFQYYREEENGRGNFPPRFSGLQFPNYSSELNVNALELDDSALYLCASSSFDRVVNEQYFGPGTRLTVT.

This CDR3 is CASSLLISGTALYEQYF. The CDR3 DNA follows: TGCGCCAGCAGCTTACTAATATCGGGGACAGCTCTTTACGAGCAGTACTTC. This chain links TRBV5-1 with TRBJ2-7, with 7 bases identical to TRBD1. CDR1 and CDR2 from the germline V gene are SGHRS and YFSETQ. The CDR3 is 17 residues long. V was clipped by 2 bases and J by 4 bases; unmatched bases: 15.

The chain couples TRBV5-5 to TRBJ1-4, with TRBD1 matching 8 bases. In germline, CDR1 is SGHKS, CDR2 YYEKEE (reference sequence). The CDR3 is 15 amino acids. V was pared by 4 bases and J by 7 bases, with 9 bases of the junction left unmatched. CDR3: CASSITDRGTEKLFF. The CDR3 coding sequence is TGTGCCAGCAGCATTACCGACAGGGGAACTGAAAAACTGTTTTTT. Combining the CDR3 with reference TRBV5-5 and TRBJ1-4 gives the whole variable domain DAGVTQSPTHLIKTRGQQVTLRCSPISGHKSVSWYQQVLGQGPQFIFQYYEKEERGRGNFPDRFSARQFPNYSSELNVNALLLGDSALYLCASSITDRGTEKLFFGSGTQLSVL.

This clonotype was detected a few times. This rearrangement joins TRBV7-2 to TRBJ1-2, with D hard to call. This CDR3 spans 13 amino acids. Germline CDR1 and CDR2: SGHTA and FQGNSA. V was clipped by 5 bases and J by 10 bases, with 17 bases between them. In nucleotides, the CDR3 is TGTGCCAGCAGCCCTACCGTCCAGGCCTTCTACACCTTC. This codes for CASSPTVQAFYTF.

Many counts were recorded for this clonotype. This chain joins TRBV11-2 and TRBJ2-3; the D is unclear. V gave up 4 bases and J gave up 6 bases, with 17 bases separating them. This CDR3 region has 15 residues. CDR1 and CDR2 (germline): SGHAT, FQNNGV. The CDR3 protein is CASSSSTWRHDTQYF. The CDR3 coding sequence is TGTGCCAGCAGCTCATCGACTTGGCGTCATGATACGCAGTATTTT.

The chain combines TRBV5-1 with TRBJ2-3; TRBD2 agrees at 11 bases. In germline, CDR1 is SGHRS, CDR2 YFSETQ. The length of the CDR3 is 16 residues. V lost 4 bases and J lost 4; bases outside the gene matches: 8. This CDR3 is CASSPIAGGQADTQYF. CDR3 bases: TGCGCCAGCAGCCCCATAGCGGGGGGGCAGGCAGATACGCAGTATTTT.

This clonotype has a handful of counts. This chain connects TRBV11-2 to TRBJ2-2; D is ambiguous. The germline gives CDR1 SGHAT, CDR2 FQNNGV. CDR3 length equals 15 residues. Deletions cut 1 base from V and 7 bases from J, with 13 bases between. The chain's CDR3 is CASSLVGTVHGELFF. The CDR3 DNA sequence: TGTGCCAGCAGCTTAGTCGGCACTGTCCACGGGGAGCTGTTTTTT.

This clonotype turned up a few times. The rearrangement uses TRBV5-6 and TRBJ2-5, with TRBD1 as a possible D gene (6 bases). V was cut by 0 bases and J by 5 bases, with 11 bases left in between. Germline V gene lookup returns CDR1 SGHDT and CDR2 YYEEEE. This CDR3 is built from 14 residues. The CDR3 sequence: CASSLDRVSETQYF. In nucleotides, the CDR3 is TGTGCCAGCAGCTTGGACAGGGTTTCGGAGACCCAGTACTTC.

This clonotype was picked up a small number of times. This sequence joins TRBV5-6 and TRBJ2-3; perhaps D is TRBD1 or TRBD2 (5 bases each). The CDR3 contains 18 residues. Trimming stripped 0 bases from V and 4 bases from J, with 21 bases between. Germline V lookup: CDR1 SGHDT, CDR2 YYEEEE. The CDR3 region has the DNA TGTGCCAGCAGCTTGGGGGCCCTCTCTAGGGGAGTGGCAGATACGCAGTATTTT. It specifies CASSLGALSRGVADTQYF.

This clonotype appeared a few times. V usage is TRBV7-8 and J usage is TRBJ2-2; D is perhaps TRBD1 or TRBD2 (5 bases each). V was clipped by 2 bases and J by 2 bases, with 15 bases between them. Looked up from germline, CDR1 is SGHVS and CDR2 is FQNEAQ. The CDR3 has 17 residues. The CDR3 DNA is TGTGCCAGCAGCTTATGGGGGACCACGATTAACACCGGGGAGCTGTTTTTT. This sequence encodes CASSLWGTTINTGELFF.

This clonotype was seen only a few times. The chain couples TRBV6-6 to TRBJ2-3; 7 positions agree with TRBD1. The V gene end was trimmed by 6 bases and the J gene end by 2 bases; junction bases not matched to a gene: 5. CDR1 and CDR2 from the germline V gene are MNHNY and SVGAGI (reference sequence). The CDR3 sequence is 14 residues long. CDR3 region: CASSVQGDTDTQYF. CDR3 in DNA: TGTGCCAGCAGCGTCCAGGGGGACACAGATACGCAGTATTTT.

V usage is TRBV12-3 or TRBV12-4 and J usage is TRBJ2-2, with TRBD2 matching 8 bases. This CDR3 is 14 amino acids long. The ends lost 8 bases at V and 3 bases at J; junction bases unmatched: 5. The CDR3 loop is CASRGGRYTGELFF. The CDR3 coding sequence is TGTGCCAGCCGGGGGGGCCGGTACACCGGGGAGCTGTTTTTT.

The chain uses TRBV30 and TRBJ2-4, with 8 bases lining up with TRBD1. The CDR3 consists of 15 residues. Germline CDR1 reads GTSNPN; CDR2 reads SVGIG (reference sequence). V lost 6 bases, J lost 0 bases, and 7 bases stayed unmatched. CDR3 sequence reads: CACRDRQLAKNIQYF. In DNA, the CDR3 is TGTGCCTGCCGGGACAGGCAACTAGCCAAAAACATTCAGTACTTC.

This chain connects TRBV25-1 to TRBJ2-1, with D unresolved. The CDR3 runs 12 residues. CDR1 is MGHDK, CDR2 SYGVNS, per germline. Trimming shortened V by 3 bases and J by 8 bases, and 8 bases separated the two germline ends. The CDR3 sequence is CASSEAFHEQFF. The CDR3 bases are TGTGCCAGCAGTGAGGCCTTTCATGAGCAGTTCTTC. The complete variable domain, with remaining parts taken from reference TRBV25-1 and TRBJ2-1, reads EADIYQTPRYLVIGTGKKITLECSQTMGHDKMYWYQQDPGMELHLIHYSYGVNSTEKGDLSSESTVSRIRTEHFPLTLESARPSHTSQYLCASSEAFHEQFFGPGTRLTVL.

This clonotype was detected only a few times. V is TRBV29-1 and J is TRBJ2-1; 7 nucleotides align to TRBD2. Germline CDR1 and CDR2: SQVTM and ANQGSEA. J was trimmed by 2 bases and V by 0 bases; bases with no gene match: 7. The CDR3 spans 16 residues. The CDR3 DNA is TGCAGCGTTGAAGATTCTCTAGCGGCCGCCTACAATGAGCAGTTCTTC. Translation gives CSVEDSLAAAYNEQFF.

V gene TRBV7-2 combines with J gene TRBJ2-1; 11 positions match TRBD2. The CDR3 contains 16 residues. J gave up 4 bases and V 1 base, and 3 bases lay outside the gene matches. The germline V gene encodes CDR1 SGHTA and CDR2 FQGNSA. CDR3 DNA: TGTGCCAGCAGCTTAGTAGGGACTAGCGGTTACAATGAGCAGTTCTTC. Its translation is CASSLVGTSGYNEQFF.

The genes are TRBV5-6 and TRBJ1-1; D remains ambiguous. V shed 3 bases and J shed 5 bases, with 14 bases lying between them. The CDR3 spans 14 residues. Germline CDR1 SGHDT, CDR2 YYEEEE. As DNA, the CDR3 is TGTGCCAGCAGCTACGACGGGAGACGGACTGAAGCTTTCTTT. Its translation is CASSYDGRRTEAFF.

The rearrangement joins TRBV6-6 to TRBJ1-5; no firm D call. V shed 7 bases and J shed 6 bases, with 13 bases lying between them. The CDR3 loop spans 13 amino acids. CDR1 is MNHNY and CDR2 is SVGAGI in the germline V gene (reference sequence). The CDR3 sequence is CASNVQHSQPQHF. The CDR3 DNA sequence: TGTGCCAGCAACGTACAGCATTCTCAGCCCCAGCATTTT.

V usage is TRBV7-8 and J usage is TRBJ2-1; the D is unclear. CDR3 length: 13 amino acids. V lost 0 bases and J lost 7, with 7 bases in between. Germline values: CDR1 SGHVS, CDR2 FQNEAQ. The DNA for the CDR3 is TGTGCCAGCAGCTTAGCCTACTGGAATGAGCAGTTCTTC. The encoded protein is CASSLAYWNEQFF.

The rearrangement joins TRBV3-1 to TRBJ2-5, with 14 bases fitting TRBD2. The V gene end was trimmed by 6 bases and the J gene end by 5 bases; junction bases not matched to a gene: 5. The germline V gene encodes CDR1 LGHDT and CDR2 YNNKEL (reference sequence). The CDR3 is 15 residues long. The CDR3 DNA follows: TGTGCCAGCAGAGGGACTAGCGGGAGTGGGGAGACCCAGTACTTC. Translated: CASRGTSGSGETQYF.